Listed here are 25 T cell receptor beta chains from one sample, sequenced in a study of T-cell memory formation after mild COVID-19. TCRdb re-analysed the 5' RACE reads in MiXCR, keeping a single row per CDR3 protein. The table lists under 450,000 distinct CDR3 sequences, roughly 14% of them singletons, with around 21% in the top ten. The sequencing sample was made of PBMCs or a T cell subset sorted from them (not recorded which). The receptors derive from a man aged 18 to 29 who had mild COVID-19 (a few samples of this study predate the infection). Cell type and time point are not known.

This clonotype has ten or more counts. The chain combines TRBV7-2 with TRBJ2-1; D is tentatively TRBD1 or TRBD2 (6 bases each). The CDR3 has 17 residues. Germline assignment: CDR1 SGHTA and CDR2 FQGNSA. V dropped 5 bases and J dropped 9 bases, with 26 bases sitting between them. The CDR3, as DNA: TGTGCCAGCAGCAACTATAGGGGGGACGCGGGGTTTGGTGAGCAGTTCTTC. Translation: CASSNYRGDAGFGEQFF.

This clonotype has at least ten counts. The chain is built from TRBV6-2 or TRBV6-3 and TRBJ1-5, with TRBD1 as a possible D gene (6 bases). This CDR3 contains 13 residues. Germline V gene data show CDR1 as MNHEY and CDR2 as SVGEGT. V was trimmed by 6 bases and J by 7 bases, leaving 13 bases between them. In DNA form, the CDR3 reads TGTGCCAGCAGCTTAACAGGGTTACAGCCCCAGCATTTT. Translated, it gives CASSLTGLQPQHF.

The CDR3 DNA is TGTGCCAGCAGCCTCCTAGCGGGGGCTGAGCAGTTCTTC. This translates into CASSLLAGAEQFF. V is TRBV3-1 and J is TRBJ2-1; TRBD2 matches 10 bases. V lost 4 bases to trimming and J lost 9 bases; unmatched junction nucleotides: 3. The CDR3 is 13 residues long. CDR1 and CDR2 (germline): LGHDT, YNNKEL (reference sequence).

This clonotype was seen only a few times. The gene calls are TRBV12-3 or TRBV12-4 and TRBJ2-5; D ambiguous. Deletions cut 1 base from V and 7 bases from J, with 13 bases between. The CDR3 has 14 residues. The CDR3 loop is CASSLEALLGTQYF. CDR3 in DNA: TGTGCCAGCAGTTTAGAAGCTCTCTTAGGGACCCAGTACTTC.

The V gene is TRBV28, the J gene TRBJ1-5; the D is unclear. Germline CDR1 and CDR2: MDHEN and SYDVKM. Trimming removed 3 bases at V and 7 bases at J, with 7 bases between. The CDR3 runs 12 residues. CDR3: CASSFFMQPQHF. The CDR3 nucleotides are TGTGCCAGCAGTTTTTTTATGCAGCCCCAGCATTTT.

J is TRBJ1-1 and V is TRBV3-1; D is undetermined. V was trimmed by 3 bases and J by 3 bases, leaving 11 bases between them. CDR1 LGHDT and CDR2 YNNKEL come from the germline V gene (reference sequence). CDR3 length: 14 amino acids. As DNA, the CDR3 is TGTGCCAGCAGCCACGGGGTAGTGGACACTGAAGCTTTCTTT. This codes for CASSHGVVDTEAFF.

This clonotype has more than one count but fewer than ten. The rearrangement links TRBV5-1 to TRBJ2-3, with D unresolved. This CDR3 region has 14 residues. Trimming removed 2 bases at V and 3 bases at J, with 10 bases between. The germline CDR1 and CDR2 sequences are SGHRS and YFSETQ. The CDR3 DNA is TGCGCCAGCAGCTTACTTGTTGGGACAGATACGCAGTATTTT. It specifies CASSLLVGTDTQYF.

This clonotype was recorded at least ten times. The rearrangement uses TRBV9 and TRBJ2-3; TRBD2 agrees at 9 bases. Germline loops: CDR1 SGDLS, CDR2 YYNGEE. With V trimmed by 0 bases and J by 0 bases, 2 bases remained unmatched. The CDR3 covers 16 residues. In DNA form, the CDR3 reads TGTGCCAGCAGCGTAGGACTAGCGGCTAGCACAGATACGCAGTATTTT. Its translation is CASSVGLAASTDTQYF. The whole variable domain, filled in from reference TRBV9 and TRBJ2-3, reads DSGVTQTPKHLITATGQRVTLRCSPRSGDLSVYWYQQSLDQGLQFLIQYYNGEERAKGNILERFSAQQFPDLHSELNLSSLELGDSALYFCASSVGLAASTDTQYFGPGTRLTVL.

With regard to this clonotype: As the CDR3 is not closed by the conserved phenylalanine or tryptophan, this likely results from a read error. The J gene is TRBJ2-3, the V gene TRBV11-2; D unresolved. The CDR3 is 12 residues long. Trimming shortened V by 5 bases and J by 2 bases, and 5 bases separated the two germline ends. The germline CDR1 and CDR2 sequences are SGHAT and FQNNGV. The CDR3 DNA sequence: TGTGCCAGCAGCCGGTCCACAGATACGCAGTATTCT. This translates into CASSRSTDTQYS.

At least ten counts were recorded for this clonotype. CDR3 amino acids: CASSSTTSSTDTQYF. In nucleotides, the CDR3 is TGCGCCAGCAGCTCCACTACTAGCTCAACAGATACGCAGTATTTT. V is TRBV5-1 and J is TRBJ2-3; D might be TRBD2 (6 bases). This CDR3 has 15 residues. Germline CDR1 reads SGHRS; CDR2 reads YFSETQ. V lost 3 bases and J lost 3, with 14 bases in between.

This clonotype showed up just a few times. The rearrangement joins TRBV20-1 to TRBJ2-5; 13 bases line up with TRBD2. Germline CDR1 DFQATT, CDR2 SNEGSKA (reference sequence). CDR3 length: 15 amino acids. Trimming cost V 6 bases and J 3 bases; bases outside gene matches: 7. Here the CDR3 reads CSASPGTSGEETQYF. The DNA for the CDR3 is TGCAGTGCCAGTCCCGGGACTAGCGGGGAAGAGACCCAGTACTTC.

The sample holds many counts of this clonotype. The V and J genes are TRBV5-1 and TRBJ1-1; 11 bases are a match to TRBD1. With V trimmed by 3 bases and J by 5 bases, 3 bases remained unmatched. This CDR3 contains 14 residues. The germline CDR1 and CDR2 sequences are SGHRS and YFSETQ. CDR3 DNA: TGCGCCAGCAGCTACCGGGACAGGGGGACTGAAGCTTTCTTT. Encoded protein: CASSYRDRGTEAFF.

The CDR3 loop reads CSVRVAKGVADTQYF. The CDR3, as DNA: TGCAGTGTCAGGGTTGCGAAAGGTGTAGCAGATACGCAGTATTTT. The rearrangement joins TRBV20-1 to TRBJ2-3; D might be TRBD1 (5 bases). CDR1 is DFQATT and CDR2 is SNEGSKA in the germline V gene (reference sequence). V lost 7 bases to trimming and J lost 4 bases, with 21 bases between them. The CDR3 is 15 residues long.

This clonotype was observed many times. CDR3 in DNA: TGTGCCAGCAGCCCGAGCGGGGGGGAGTACAATGAGCAGTTCTTC. This gives the protein CASSPSGGEYNEQFF. This sequence joins TRBV7-2 and TRBJ2-1, with TRBD2 matching 10 bases. Looked up from germline, CDR1 is SGHTA and CDR2 is FQGNSA. V gave up 5 bases and J gave up 4 bases; unmatched junction bases: 5. The CDR3 extends over 15 amino acids. The full variable domain, its missing parts supplied by reference TRBV7-2 and TRBJ2-1, is GAGVSQSPSNKVTEKGKDVELRCDPISGHTALYWYRQSLGQGLEFLIYFQGNSAPDKSGLPSDRFSAERTGGSVSTLTIQRTQQEDSAVYLCASSPSGGEYNEQFFGPGTRLTVL.

This clonotype turned up a few times. The rearrangement uses TRBV6-5 and TRBJ2-3, with D unclear. CDR1 and CDR2 from the germline V gene are MNHEY and SVGAGI. The ends were cut back, 5 bases at V and 6 bases at J, with 9 bases in the middle. CDR3 length equals 12 residues. In nucleotides, the CDR3 is TGTGCCAGCAGTACCCCATCCGATACGCAGTATTTT. This codes for CASSTPSDTQYF.

The chain couples TRBV6-5 to TRBJ2-3, with no clear D. The CDR3 has 15 amino acids. The V gene lost 5 bases and the J gene lost 3 bases, with 15 bases spanning the gap. Germline V lookup: CDR1 MNHEY, CDR2 SVGAGI. CDR3 nucleotide sequence: TGTGCCAGCAGTAAAAACCCGGGTGCAACAGATACGCAGTATTTT. It translates to CASSKNPGATDTQYF.

This clonotype was recorded a few times. This chain uses TRBV7-9 with TRBJ1-5; 7 positions match TRBD1. CDR3 length: 14 amino acids. In germline, CDR1 is SEHNR, CDR2 FQNEAQ (reference sequence). Trimming took 5 bases from V and 4 from J; bases not matched to a gene: 5. The CDR3 reads CASSAGDRNQPQHF. In DNA form, the CDR3 reads TGTGCCAGCAGCGCCGGGGACAGAAATCAGCCCCAGCATTTT.

This clonotype was picked up many times. V gene TRBV6-2 or TRBV6-3 combines with J gene TRBJ1-6; D is undetermined. V dropped 6 bases and J dropped 8 bases, with 17 bases sitting between them. The CDR3 spans 15 residues. Germline CDR1 is MNHEY and CDR2 is SVGEGT. CDR3 amino acids: CASRPIQDPYSPLHF. Here the CDR3 DNA reads TGTGCCAGCAGGCCGATCCAAGACCCTTATTCACCCCTCCACTTT.

This chain connects TRBV6-2 or TRBV6-3 to TRBJ1-1, with 9 bases identical to TRBD1. The CDR3 is made up of 14 amino acids. From germline, CDR1 is MNHEY and CDR2 SVGEGT. V lost 4 bases, J lost 5 bases, and 5 bases stayed unmatched. CDR3 residues: CASSSRTGDTEAFF. CDR3 in DNA: TGTGCCAGCAGTTCCCGGACAGGGGATACTGAAGCTTTCTTT.

There are many counts of this clonotype. The rearrangement joins TRBV11-2 to TRBJ1-2; a weak D match, TRBD1 (5 bases). Germline values: CDR1 SGHAT, CDR2 FQNNGV. The CDR3 totals 14 residues. Trimming shortened V by 1 base and J by 7 bases, and 13 bases separated the two germline ends. As DNA, the CDR3 is TGTGCCAGCAGCTTAGTTACAGGACTACTTGGCTACACCTTC. Translating gives CASSLVTGLLGYTF.

In this sample, this clonotype turned up a few times. The chain combines TRBV7-2 with TRBJ1-1; unclear D gene. V dropped 4 bases and J dropped 5 bases, with 14 bases sitting between them. There are 14 residues in the CDR3. Per the germline V gene, CDR1 is SGHTA and CDR2 is FQGNSA. CDR3 residues: CASSSPAERTEAFF. As DNA, the CDR3 is TGTGCCAGCAGCTCACCCGCGGAAAGGACTGAAGCTTTCTTT.

This clonotype occurred a few times. The chain recombines TRBV5-6 with TRBJ1-3, with D hard to call. V lost 0 bases, J lost 0 bases, and 10 bases lay in between. This CDR3 contains 16 residues. Germline values: CDR1 SGHDT, CDR2 YYEEEE. The CDR3 nucleotides read TGTGCCAGCAGCTTGGCCGGTCGACTCTCTGGAAACACCATATATTTT. It is translated as CASSLAGRLSGNTIYF.

The table lists this clonotype with a few counts. V is TRBV11-1 and J is TRBJ2-1; no clear D gene. Germline CDR1 and CDR2: SGHAT and FQDESV (reference sequence). The CDR3 has 14 residues. The V end was cut by 0 bases, the J end by 9 bases, with 12 bases between. CDR3 nucleotides: TGTGCCAGCAGCTTAGCTTCTGGCAGTGGTGAGCAGTTCTTC. The encoded protein is CASSLASGSGEQFF.

The chain combines TRBV7-8 with TRBJ2-7; 8 bases line up with TRBD1. J was trimmed by 7 bases and V by 5 bases; bases with no gene match: 13. CDR3 length equals 15 residues. The germline V gene encodes CDR1 SGHVS and CDR2 FQNEAQ. The chain's CDR3 is CASSPQVTGAGEQYV. The CDR3 DNA follows: TGTGCCAGCAGCCCACAAGTGACAGGGGCGGGAGAGCAGTACGTC.

This clonotype has only a few counts. The chain is built from TRBV5-1 and TRBJ2-2, with 8 nucleotides matching TRBD2. The CDR3 is 16 amino acids. With V trimmed by 4 bases and J by 3 bases, 8 bases remained unmatched. From germline, CDR1 is SGHRS and CDR2 YFSETQ. The CDR3 bases are TGCGCCAGCAGCCCCCGGGCGGGGGGCGACACCGGGGAGCTGTTTTTT. Translated: CASSPRAGGDTGELFF.